The 6 T cell receptor beta chains below were found in one sample sequenced in a study of cytomegalovirus exposure and HLA in healthy donors. Use of 60 Vbeta and 13 Jbeta primers characterized the PCR. The protocol was immunoSEQ multiplex PCR, while the TCRdb copy is restricted to in-frame clones and leaves out a portion. The sample includes some 130,000 clones, approximately 77% seen only once; the top ten take approximately 2%. Sequencing was done on a sample of PBMCs. The receptors were gathered from a man aged 25 to 45 in good health and CMV-seronegative.

The chain is built from TRBV6-5 and TRBJ2-7; TRBD2 matches at 12 bases. This CDR3 has 15 amino acids. Trimming cost V 6 bases and J 0 bases; bases outside gene matches: 3. Germline V lookup: CDR1 MNHEY, CDR2 SVGAGI. The CDR3 spells CASRQTSGSSYEQYF. The CDR3 nucleotides are TGTGCCAGCAGACAGACTAGCGGGAGCTCCTACGAGCAGTACTTC.

The chain is built from TRBV4-2 and TRBJ2-1; 9 bases agree with TRBD2. Germline trimming cut 7 bases from V and 7 bases from J; bases unmatched to any gene: 8. The length of the CDR3 is 14 residues. The V gene's germline CDR1 is LGHNA and CDR2 YNFKEQ. DNA for the CDR3: TGTGCCAGCACGCCAGCGGGAGGCCCTAATGAGCAGTTCTTC. Translated: CASTPAGGPNEQFF.

A remark on this clone: Within the sample, other DNA sequences also encode this same CDR3. The chain carries TRBV18 and TRBJ2-7, with 7 bases identical to TRBD2. The CDR3 is 13 amino acids. Germline loops: CDR1 KGHSH, CDR2 LQKENI. V shed 6 bases and J 2 bases; nucleotides not matched to a gene: 4. This chain's CDR3 is CASSPGGTYEQYF. CDR3 coding DNA: TGTGCCAGCTCCCCGGGGGGTACCTACGAGCAGTACTTC.

To note about this clone: The identical CDR3 is also encoded by other nucleotide sequences in the sample. The rearrangement uses TRBV5-1 and TRBJ2-1, with a weak D call TRBD1 (5 bases). This CDR3 has 15 residues. Trimming took off 0 bases at V and 0 bases at J, with 7 bases between the two ends. The germline V gene has CDR1 SGHRS and CDR2 YFSETQ. CDR3 nucleotides: TGCGCCAGCAGCTTGGCAGGGTCCTCCTACAATGAGCAGTTCTTC. It translates to CASSLAGSSYNEQFF.

The rearrangement joins TRBV28 to TRBJ1-5, with no clear D. V was shortened by 5 bases and J by 1 base, with 9 bases between the two germline ends. The CDR3 is 14 residues long. Germline V gives CDR1 MDHEN, CDR2 SYDVKM. DNA of the CDR3: TGTGCCAGCAGTCGGGTTATAAGCAATCAGCCCCAGCATTTT. It translates to CASSRVISNQPQHF.

The V call is TRBV10-2, the J call TRBJ2-3, with D possibly TRBD1 on 6 matching bases. Germline lookup yields CDR1 WSHSY and CDR2 SAAADI. This CDR3 is built from 16 residues. The V end lost 0 bases, the J end lost 1 base, and 11 bases lay between the germline ends. CDR3 in DNA: TGCGCCAGCAGTGAGTCAGCGGACAGAGGCACAGATACGCAGTATTTT. It specifies CASSESADRGTDTQYF.